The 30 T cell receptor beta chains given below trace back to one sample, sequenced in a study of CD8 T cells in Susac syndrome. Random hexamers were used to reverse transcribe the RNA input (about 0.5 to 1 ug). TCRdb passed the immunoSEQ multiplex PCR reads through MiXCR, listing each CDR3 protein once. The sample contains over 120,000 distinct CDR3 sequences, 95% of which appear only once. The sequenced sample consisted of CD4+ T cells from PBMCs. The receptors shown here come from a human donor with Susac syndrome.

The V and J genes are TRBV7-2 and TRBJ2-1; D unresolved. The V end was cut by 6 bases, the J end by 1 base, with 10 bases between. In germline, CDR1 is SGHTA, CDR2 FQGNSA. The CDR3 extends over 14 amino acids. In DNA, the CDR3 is TGTGCCAGCAGTAACAGAGCATCCTACAATGAGCAGTTCTTC. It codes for CASSNRASYNEQFF.

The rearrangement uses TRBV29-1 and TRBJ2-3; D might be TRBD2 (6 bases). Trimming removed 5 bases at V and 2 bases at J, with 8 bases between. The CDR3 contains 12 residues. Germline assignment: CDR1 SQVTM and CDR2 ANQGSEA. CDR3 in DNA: TGCAGCGTTCAGGGACTCACAGATACGCAGTATTTT. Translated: CSVQGLTDTQYF.

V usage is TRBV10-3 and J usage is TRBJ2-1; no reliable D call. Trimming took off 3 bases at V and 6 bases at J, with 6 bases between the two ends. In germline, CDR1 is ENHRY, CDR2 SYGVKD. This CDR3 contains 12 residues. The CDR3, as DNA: TGTGCCATCAGTGACATCCTCAATGAGCAGTTCTTC. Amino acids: CAISDILNEQFF.

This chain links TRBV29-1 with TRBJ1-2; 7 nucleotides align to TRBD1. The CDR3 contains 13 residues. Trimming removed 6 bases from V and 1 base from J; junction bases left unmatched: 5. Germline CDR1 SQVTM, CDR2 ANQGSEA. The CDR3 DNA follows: TGCAGCGTGACCGGGACAGTTAACTATGGCTACACCTTC. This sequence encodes CSVTGTVNYGYTF.

The CDR3 is CASATRGRRIGYEQYF. The CDR3 DNA is TGTGCCAGCGCTACCCGAGGGAGGCGGATAGGCTACGAGCAGTACTTC. The V call is TRBV28, the J call TRBJ2-7; D might be TRBD2 (6 bases). V lost 8 bases, J lost 3 bases, and 23 bases lay in between. From germline, CDR1 is MDHEN and CDR2 SYDVKM. The CDR3 covers 16 residues.

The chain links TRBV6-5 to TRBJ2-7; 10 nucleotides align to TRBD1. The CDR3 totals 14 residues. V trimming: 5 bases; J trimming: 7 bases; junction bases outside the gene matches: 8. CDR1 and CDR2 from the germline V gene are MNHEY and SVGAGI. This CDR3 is CASSKGTGASEQYF. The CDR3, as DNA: TGTGCCAGCAGTAAAGGGACAGGGGCATCTGAGCAGTACTTC.

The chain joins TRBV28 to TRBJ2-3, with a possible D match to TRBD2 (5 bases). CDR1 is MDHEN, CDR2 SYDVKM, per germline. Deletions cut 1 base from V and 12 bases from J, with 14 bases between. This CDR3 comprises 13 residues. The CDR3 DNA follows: TGTGCCAGCAGTTTATCCGAGACTATTTTTCAGTATTTT. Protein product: CASSLSETIFQYF.

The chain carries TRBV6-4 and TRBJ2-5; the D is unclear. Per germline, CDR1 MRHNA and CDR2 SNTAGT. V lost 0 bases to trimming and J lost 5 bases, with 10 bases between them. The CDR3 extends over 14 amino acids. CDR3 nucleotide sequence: TGTGCCAGCAGTGACTCGTCCCAGCCCGAGACCCAGTACTTC. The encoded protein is CASSDSSQPETQYF.

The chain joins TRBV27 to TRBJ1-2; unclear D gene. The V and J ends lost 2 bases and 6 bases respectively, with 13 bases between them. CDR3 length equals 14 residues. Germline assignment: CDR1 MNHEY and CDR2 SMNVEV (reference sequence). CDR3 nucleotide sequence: TGTGCCAGCAGTTTAAGGCCGCGAGGCGATGGCTACACCTTC. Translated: CASSLRPRGDGYTF.

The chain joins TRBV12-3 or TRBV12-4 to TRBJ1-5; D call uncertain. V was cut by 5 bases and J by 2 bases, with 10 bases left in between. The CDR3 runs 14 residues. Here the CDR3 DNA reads TGTGCCAGCAGTGAGGGAGTGGGCAATCAGCCCCAGCATTTT. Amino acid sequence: CASSEGVGNQPQHF.

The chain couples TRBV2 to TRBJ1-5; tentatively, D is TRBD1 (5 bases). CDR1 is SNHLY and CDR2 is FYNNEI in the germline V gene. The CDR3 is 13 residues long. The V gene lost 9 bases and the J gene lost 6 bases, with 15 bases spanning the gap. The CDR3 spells CARRGPLFQPQHF. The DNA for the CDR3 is TGTGCCAGGAGGGGACCGTTATTTCAGCCCCAGCATTTT.

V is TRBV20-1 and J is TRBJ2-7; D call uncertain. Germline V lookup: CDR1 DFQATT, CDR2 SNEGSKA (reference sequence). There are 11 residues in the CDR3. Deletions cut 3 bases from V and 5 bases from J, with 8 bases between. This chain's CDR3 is CSASRLDEQYF. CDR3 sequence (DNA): TGCAGTGCTAGTAGGCTAGACGAGCAGTACTTC.

The CDR3 protein is CSVEDLVAGSPQYF. In DNA, the CDR3 is TGCAGCGTTGAAGATCTTGTAGCCGGGAGTCCCCAGTACTTC. The genes are TRBV29-1 and TRBJ2-7, with a tentative D call TRBD2 (6 bases). CDR3 length: 14 amino acids. V lost 0 bases, J lost 10 bases, and 19 bases lay in between. Germline CDR1 SQVTM, CDR2 ANQGSEA.

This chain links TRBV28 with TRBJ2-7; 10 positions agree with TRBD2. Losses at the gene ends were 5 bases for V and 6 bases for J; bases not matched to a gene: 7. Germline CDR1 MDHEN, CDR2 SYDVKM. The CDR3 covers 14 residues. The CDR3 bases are TGTGCCAGCAGTCTTACTAGCGGGGAAAGCGAGCAGTACTTC. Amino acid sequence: CASSLTSGESEQYF.

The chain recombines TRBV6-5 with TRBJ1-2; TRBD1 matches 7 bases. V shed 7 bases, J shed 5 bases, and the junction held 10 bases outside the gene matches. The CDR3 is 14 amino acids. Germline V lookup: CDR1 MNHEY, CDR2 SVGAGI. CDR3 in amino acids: CASMKGQTGYGYTF. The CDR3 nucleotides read TGTGCCAGCATGAAGGGACAGACAGGGTATGGCTACACCTTC.

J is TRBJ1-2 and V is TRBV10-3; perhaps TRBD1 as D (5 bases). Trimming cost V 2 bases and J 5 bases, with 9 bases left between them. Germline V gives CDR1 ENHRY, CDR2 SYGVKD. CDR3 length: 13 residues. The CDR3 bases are TGTGCCATCAGTGAGGACAGCAGTTATGGCTACACCTTC. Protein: CAISEDSSYGYTF.

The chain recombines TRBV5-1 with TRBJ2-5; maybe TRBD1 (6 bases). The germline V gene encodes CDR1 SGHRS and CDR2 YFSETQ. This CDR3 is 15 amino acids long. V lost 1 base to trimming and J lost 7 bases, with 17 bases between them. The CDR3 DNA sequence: TGCGCCAGCAGCTTGTCACCAGGGGAAAAAGGGACCCAGTACTTC. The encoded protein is CASSLSPGEKGTQYF.

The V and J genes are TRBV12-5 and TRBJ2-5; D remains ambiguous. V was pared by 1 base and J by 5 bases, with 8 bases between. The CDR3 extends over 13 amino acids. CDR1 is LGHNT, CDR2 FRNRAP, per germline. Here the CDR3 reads CASGLEVWETQYF. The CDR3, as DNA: TGTGCTAGTGGTTTGGAGGTGTGGGAGACCCAGTACTTC.

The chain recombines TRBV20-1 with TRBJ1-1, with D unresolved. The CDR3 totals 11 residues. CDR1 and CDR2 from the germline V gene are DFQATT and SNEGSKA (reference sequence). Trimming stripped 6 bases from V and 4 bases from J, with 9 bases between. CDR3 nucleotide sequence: TGCAGTGCCCCGTGGGGCACTGAAGCTTTCTTT. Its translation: CSAPWGTEAFF.

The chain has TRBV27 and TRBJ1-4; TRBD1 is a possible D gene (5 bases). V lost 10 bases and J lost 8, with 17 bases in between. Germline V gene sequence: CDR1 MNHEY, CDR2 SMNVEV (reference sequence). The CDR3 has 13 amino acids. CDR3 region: CATKRTLDEKLFF. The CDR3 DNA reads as TGTGCCACAAAACGGACACTTGACGAAAAACTGTTTTTT.

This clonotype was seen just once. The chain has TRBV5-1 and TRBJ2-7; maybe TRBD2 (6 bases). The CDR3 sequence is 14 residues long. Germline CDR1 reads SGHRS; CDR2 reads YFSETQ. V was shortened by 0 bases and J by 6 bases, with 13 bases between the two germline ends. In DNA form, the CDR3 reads TGCGCCAGCAGCTTGGAGACTAGTACCCGCGAGCAGTACTTC. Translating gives CASSLETSTREQYF.

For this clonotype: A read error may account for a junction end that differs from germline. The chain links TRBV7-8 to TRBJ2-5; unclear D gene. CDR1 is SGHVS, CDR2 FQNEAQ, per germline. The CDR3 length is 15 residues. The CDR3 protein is CASRLGRIAQETQYF. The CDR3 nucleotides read TGTGCCAGCAGGTTAGGCAGGATAGCCCAAGAGACCCAGTACTTC.

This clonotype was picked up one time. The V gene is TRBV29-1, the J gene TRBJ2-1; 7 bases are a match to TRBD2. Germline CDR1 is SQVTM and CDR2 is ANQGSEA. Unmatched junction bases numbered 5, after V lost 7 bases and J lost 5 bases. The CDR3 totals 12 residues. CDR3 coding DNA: TGCAGCGAAAGCGCGGGGGACAATGAGCAGTTCTTC. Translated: CSESAGDNEQFF.

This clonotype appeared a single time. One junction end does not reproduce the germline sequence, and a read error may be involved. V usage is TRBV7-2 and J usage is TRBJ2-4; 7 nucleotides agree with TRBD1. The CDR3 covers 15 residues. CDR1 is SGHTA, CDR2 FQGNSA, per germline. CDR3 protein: CASSLVGTAQNIQYF. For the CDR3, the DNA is TGTGCCAGCAGCTTAGTGGGGACAGCCCAAAACATTCAGTACTTC.

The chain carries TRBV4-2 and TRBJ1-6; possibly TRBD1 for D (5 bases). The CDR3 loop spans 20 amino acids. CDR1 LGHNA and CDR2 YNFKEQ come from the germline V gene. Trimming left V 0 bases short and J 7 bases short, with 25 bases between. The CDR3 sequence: CASSQDGGRGIAFRNSPLHF. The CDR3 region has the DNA TGTGCCAGCAGCCAAGATGGGGGGAGAGGGATCGCCTTTCGCAATTCACCCCTCCACTTT.

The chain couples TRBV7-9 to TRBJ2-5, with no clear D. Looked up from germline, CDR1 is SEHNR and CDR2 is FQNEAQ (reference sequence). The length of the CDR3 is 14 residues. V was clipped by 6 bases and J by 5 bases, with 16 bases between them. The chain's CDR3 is CASSFHTGLETQYF. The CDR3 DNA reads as TGTGCCAGCAGTTTCCACACGGGTCTGGAGACCCAGTACTTC.

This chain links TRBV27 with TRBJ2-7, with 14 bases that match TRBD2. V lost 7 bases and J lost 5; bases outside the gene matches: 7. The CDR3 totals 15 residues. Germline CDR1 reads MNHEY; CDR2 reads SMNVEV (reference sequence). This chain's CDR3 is CASKRPGLAGDEQYF. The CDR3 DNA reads TGTGCCAGCAAGAGACCGGGACTAGCGGGAGACGAGCAGTACTTC.

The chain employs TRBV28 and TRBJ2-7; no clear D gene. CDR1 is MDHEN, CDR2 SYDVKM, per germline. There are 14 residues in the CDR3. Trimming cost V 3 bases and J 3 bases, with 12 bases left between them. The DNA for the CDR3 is TGTGCCAGCAGTTTTTTTTCAAAGGGCTACGAGCAGTACTTC. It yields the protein CASSFFSKGYEQYF. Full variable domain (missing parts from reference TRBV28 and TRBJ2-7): DVKVTQSSRYLVKRTGEKVFLECVQDMDHENMFWYRQDPGLGLRLIYFSYDVKMKEKGDIPEGYSVSREKKERFSLILESASTNQTSMYLCASSFFSKGYEQYFGPGTRLTVT.

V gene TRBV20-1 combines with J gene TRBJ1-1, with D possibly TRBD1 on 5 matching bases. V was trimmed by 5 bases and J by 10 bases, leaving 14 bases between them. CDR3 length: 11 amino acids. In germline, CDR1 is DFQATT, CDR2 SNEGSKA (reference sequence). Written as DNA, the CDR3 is TGCAGTGCTGGAGGGGCAGGACGAGCTTTCTTT. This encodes CSAGGAGRAFF.

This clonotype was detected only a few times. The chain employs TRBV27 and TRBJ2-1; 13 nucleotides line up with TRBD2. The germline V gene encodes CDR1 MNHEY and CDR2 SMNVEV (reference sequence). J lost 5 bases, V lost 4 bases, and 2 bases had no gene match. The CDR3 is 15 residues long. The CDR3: CASSSGLAGDNEQFF. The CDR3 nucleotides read TGTGCCAGCAGTTCCGGACTAGCGGGGGACAATGAGCAGTTCTTC.